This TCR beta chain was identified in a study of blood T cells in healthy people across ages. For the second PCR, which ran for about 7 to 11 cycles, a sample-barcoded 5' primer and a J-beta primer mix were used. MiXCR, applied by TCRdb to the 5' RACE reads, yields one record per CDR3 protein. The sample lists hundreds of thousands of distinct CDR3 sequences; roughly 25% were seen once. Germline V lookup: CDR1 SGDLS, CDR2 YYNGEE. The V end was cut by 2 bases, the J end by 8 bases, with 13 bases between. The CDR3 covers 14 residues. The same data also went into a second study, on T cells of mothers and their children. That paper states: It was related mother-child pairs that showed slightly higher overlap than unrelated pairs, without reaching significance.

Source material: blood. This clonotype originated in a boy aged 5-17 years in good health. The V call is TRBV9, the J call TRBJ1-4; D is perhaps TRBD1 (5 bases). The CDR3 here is CASSVGTSWEKLFF. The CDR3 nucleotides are TGTGCCAGCAGCGTTGGGACCTCTTGGGAAAAACTGTTTTTT.